This passage covers 29 T cell receptor beta chains from one sample sequenced in a study of T-cell reconstitution after alpha-beta-depleted transplantation in children. Molecular barcoding with unique molecular identifiers was used for the TCRbeta library. TCRdb reprocessed the PCR reads via MiXCR and lists one record per CDR3 protein. The table records 80,000 to 95,000 distinct CDR3 sequences, roughly 8% of them present only once. Sequenced material: PBMCs from the stem cell graft donor, taken from the stem cell graft. These receptors originate from a human donor who donated a stem cell graft to a child with congenital amegakaryocytic thrombocytopenia.

This clonotype was found many times. This chain's CDR3 is CASSELRTDTQYF. CDR3 bases: TGTGCCAGCAGCGAGTTGCGCACAGATACGCAGTATTTT. The gene calls are TRBV2 and TRBJ2-3; no firm D call. V lost 6 bases and J 1 base, leaving 8 bases between the germline ends. The CDR3 totals 13 residues. Looked up from germline, CDR1 is SNHLY and CDR2 is FYNNEI. Full variable domain (outside the CDR3, taken from reference TRBV2 and TRBJ2-3): EPEVTQTPSHQVTQMGQEVILRCVPISNHLYFYWYRQILGQKVEFLVSFYNNEISEKSEIFDDQFSVERPDGSNFTLKIRSTKLEDSAMYFCASSELRTDTQYFGPGTRLTVL.

As concerns this clonotype: A much larger clone lies one base from this, so it may be a read error. The rearrangement uses TRBV12-3 or TRBV12-4 and TRBJ2-5; 9 nucleotides line up with TRBD2. Trimming removed 5 bases from V and 7 bases from J; junction bases left unmatched: 17. The CDR3 is made up of 17 amino acids. The CDR3 region is CASSPFLAGGGEGTQYF. In DNA, the CDR3 is TGTGCCAGCAGTCCCTTCTTGGCGGGAGGGGGAGAAGGGACCCAGTACTTC.

At least ten counts were recorded for this clonotype. This rearrangement joins TRBV5-4 to TRBJ2-5; no reliable D call. This CDR3 is 13 amino acids long. The V gene's germline CDR1 is SGHNT and CDR2 YYREEE (reference sequence). The germline V and J ends were trimmed by 1 base and 5 bases, with 9 bases remaining between them. The CDR3 bases are TGTGCCAGCAGCTTGAACGTCTTGGAGACCCAGTACTTC. This gives the protein CASSLNVLETQYF.

This clonotype occurred many times. V usage is TRBV29-1 and J usage is TRBJ1-5, with 8 bases identical to TRBD1. This CDR3 is 13 amino acids long. With V trimmed by 6 bases and J by 3 bases, 4 bases remained unmatched. Per germline, CDR1 SQVTM and CDR2 ANQGSEA. The DNA of the CDR3 is TGCAGCGTGTTGACAGGGGCCAATCAGCCCCAGCATTTT. Residues: CSVLTGANQPQHF.

This clonotype came up many times. This sequence joins TRBV5-1 and TRBJ1-4, with a possible D match to TRBD1 (5 bases). Germline CDR1 and CDR2: SGHRS and YFSETQ. V lost 3 bases and J lost 0, with 6 bases in between. The CDR3 runs to 14 residues. CDR3 coding DNA: TGCGCCAGCAGCTCAGGGACAACTAATGAAAAACTGTTTTTT. Translation gives CASSSGTTNEKLFF.

This clonotype was counted many times. The chain recombines TRBV5-1 with TRBJ2-7; no clear D gene. Trimming stripped 5 bases from V and 5 bases from J, with 14 bases between. CDR1 is SGHRS and CDR2 is YFSETQ in the germline V gene. The CDR3 is made up of 13 amino acids. CDR3 residues: CASSLMARDEQYF. As DNA, the CDR3 is TGCGCCAGCAGTCTCATGGCGCGCGACGAGCAGTACTTC.

This clonotype was picked up many times. This sequence may be a read error, since a much larger clone differs from it by one base. The CDR3 coding sequence is TGTGCCAGCAGCAGTATGACAGGGACGGGGCTGTTTTTT. Residues: CASSSMTGTGLFF. The chain uses TRBV12-3 or TRBV12-4 and TRBJ2-2; 7 bases fit TRBD1. The CDR3 runs to 13 residues. Germline trimming cut 6 bases from V and 13 bases from J; bases unmatched to any gene: 11.

This clonotype was seen ten or more times. This sequence joins TRBV10-3 and TRBJ2-5, with 8 bases matching TRBD2. The CDR3 is made up of 17 amino acids. The V segment lost 5 bases and the J segment 4 bases; nucleotides outside the gene matches: 15. The germline gives CDR1 ENHRY, CDR2 SYGVKD. CDR3 bases: TGTGCCATCAGTAATCCCGGGGCGGGGGGCCGCGGAGAGACCCAGTACTTC. It yields the protein CAISNPGAGGRGETQYF.

This clonotype came up many times. This chain joins TRBV7-8 and TRBJ2-3; 7 nucleotides line up with TRBD2. The germline gives CDR1 SGHVS, CDR2 FQNEAQ. The CDR3 contains 17 residues. The ends lost 1 base at V and 6 bases at J; junction bases unmatched: 13. CDR3 in amino acids: CASSLDGAGVALDTQYF. The DNA for the CDR3 is TGTGCCAGCAGCTTAGACGGGGCGGGGGTAGCACTTGATACGCAGTATTTT.

This clonotype was recorded many times. The J gene is TRBJ1-6, the V gene TRBV3-1; D is unresolved. CDR1 is LGHDT and CDR2 is YNNKEL in the germline V gene (reference sequence). The CDR3 has 15 residues. Between the trimmed V and J ends, which lost 1 base and 4 bases, there was a span of 8 bases. CDR3 nucleotide sequence: TGTGCCAGCAGCCAAGCAGCAAGTTATAATTCACCCCTCCACTTT. Translating gives CASSQAASYNSPLHF. Using reference TRBV3-1 and TRBJ1-6 for the parts outside the CDR3, the full variable domain is DTAVSQTPKYLVTQMGNDKSIKCEQNLGHDTMYWYKQDSKKFLKIMFSYNNKELIINETVPNRFSPKSPDKAHLNLHINSLELGDSAVYFCASSQAASYNSPLHFGNGTRLTVT.

This clonotype was observed many times. This sequence joins TRBV18 and TRBJ1-2; D remains ambiguous. Germline values: CDR1 KGHSH, CDR2 LQKENI. CDR3 length equals 13 residues. The V gene lost 6 bases and the J gene lost 7 bases, with 15 bases spanning the gap. This CDR3 reads CASSAGPGGGYTF. For the CDR3, the DNA is TGTGCCAGCTCGGCAGGCCCTGGAGGTGGCTACACCTTC.

Only a few counts were recorded for this clonotype. Being one base from a much bigger clone, this may be a read error. The chain recombines TRBV5-1 with TRBJ2-7, with D perhaps TRBD2 (6 bases). The ends were cut back, 2 bases at V and 1 base at J, with 10 bases in the middle. CDR1 is SGHRS, CDR2 YFSETQ, per germline. CDR3 length: 14 amino acids. The CDR3 nucleotides are TGCGCCAGCAGCTTTGGCGGAGGGTCCTACGAGCAGTACTTC. Translation gives CASSFGGGSYEQYF.

This clonotype appeared many times. CDR3 in DNA: TGCAGTGCTCTACCGGGACTAGCGGGAGTATCCTACGAGCAGTACTTC. Translating it yields CSALPGLAGVSYEQYF. V is TRBV20-1 and J is TRBJ2-7; 14 bases agree with TRBD2. The CDR3 runs 16 residues. The germline V gene encodes CDR1 DFQATT and CDR2 SNEGSKA (reference sequence). Losses at the gene ends were 5 bases for V and 1 base for J; bases not matched to a gene: 7.

There are many counts of this clonotype. This rearrangement joins TRBV6-2 or TRBV6-3 to TRBJ1-2; no firm D call. This CDR3 contains 13 residues. Per the germline V gene, CDR1 is MNHEY and CDR2 is SVGEGT. V lost 7 bases to trimming and J lost 3 bases, with 12 bases between them. The CDR3: CASTSMIYYGYTF. Written as DNA, the CDR3 is TGTGCCAGCACGTCCATGATTTACTATGGCTACACCTTC.

This clonotype came up many times. The chain links TRBV4-1 to TRBJ1-1; D is uncertain. The CDR3 covers 14 residues. CDR1 and CDR2 from the germline V gene are MGHRA and YSYEKL. The V end was cut by 1 base, the J end by 1 base, with 7 bases between. CDR3 residues: CASSQAVSNTEAFF. CDR3 bases: TGCGCCAGCAGCCAAGCAGTCTCGAACACTGAAGCTTTCTTT.

This clonotype was counted at least ten times. The chain has TRBV7-2 and TRBJ2-2, with a possible D match to TRBD1 (6 bases). The CDR3 has 15 amino acids. V was pared by 5 bases and J by 7 bases, with 17 bases between. CDR1 and CDR2 from the germline V gene are SGHTA and FQGNSA. The CDR3 DNA is TGTGCCAGCAGCCCACTAGGGGGTTATGACGGGGAGCTGTTTTTT. Its protein product is CASSPLGGYDGELFF.

There are many counts of this clonotype. This chain links TRBV3-1 with TRBJ2-3, with D perhaps matching TRBD1 (5 bases). V lost 8 bases and J 7 bases, leaving 10 bases between the germline ends. CDR3 length equals 11 residues. Germline V lookup: CDR1 LGHDT, CDR2 YNNKEL (reference sequence). CDR3 nucleotide sequence: TGTGCCAGCGGGCAGGGCTATACGCAGTATTTT. Protein product: CASGQGYTQYF.

This clonotype appeared once. The chain combines TRBV13 with TRBJ1-4, with D unclear. This CDR3 is built from 15 residues. Germline V gene sequence: CDR1 PRHDT, CDR2 FYEKMQ (reference sequence). Between the trimmed V and J ends, which lost 1 base and 2 bases, there was a span of 8 bases. The CDR3 loop reads CASSLERTTNEKLFF. The CDR3, as DNA: TGTGCCAGCAGCTTAGAGAGGACCACTAATGAAAAACTGTTTTTT.

This clonotype was detected only a few times. The V call is TRBV28, the J call TRBJ2-5; 9 positions agree with TRBD1. The junction had 0 bases not matched to a gene; V was cut back by 3 bases and J by 1 base. In germline, CDR1 is MDHEN, CDR2 SYDVKM. The CDR3 length is 14 residues. CDR3: CASSLDRGQETQYF. The CDR3 DNA follows: TGTGCCAGCAGTTTGGACAGGGGCCAAGAGACCCAGTACTTC. Using reference TRBV28 and TRBJ2-5 for the parts outside the CDR3, the full variable domain is DVKVTQSSRYLVKRTGEKVFLECVQDMDHENMFWYRQDPGLGLRLIYFSYDVKMKEKGDIPEGYSVSREKKERFSLILESASTNQTSMYLCASSLDRGQETQYFGPGTRLLVL.

This clonotype has ten or more counts. The genes are TRBV20-1 and TRBJ1-5; D unresolved. The germline gives CDR1 DFQATT, CDR2 SNEGSKA (reference sequence). The CDR3 is 13 residues long. V lost 1 base, J lost 2 bases, and 6 bases lay in between. The CDR3 nucleotides are TGCAGTGCTAGAGTGCAGGGCAATCAGCCCCAGCATTTT. Translated, it gives CSARVQGNQPQHF.

There are a few counts of this clonotype. In nucleotides, the CDR3 is TGTGCCAGCACCGCTTTGACAGGTGGTCGGCTCCACGAGCAGTACTTC. This encodes CASTALTGGRLHEQYF. The rearrangement links TRBV7-3 to TRBJ2-7, with D perhaps matching TRBD1 (6 bases). The V end was cut by 7 bases, the J end by 5 bases, with 24 bases between. The germline V gene has CDR1 SGHTA and CDR2 FQGTGA. This CDR3 spans 16 amino acids.

This clonotype was seen ten or more times. The chain is built from TRBV7-8 and TRBJ2-2; 7 bases agree with TRBD2. The CDR3 is 16 residues long. Trimming removed 3 bases from V and 5 bases from J; junction bases left unmatched: 9. The germline gives CDR1 SGHVS, CDR2 FQNEAQ. The CDR3 loop is CASSFRGEIRTGELFF. The CDR3 DNA follows: TGTGCCAGCAGCTTCCGGGGGGAGATTAGGACCGGGGAGCTGTTTTTT.

This clonotype was observed many times. CDR3 region: CASSPRGQGNEQYF. The CDR3 nucleotides are TGTGCCAGCAGCCCGAGGGGGCAGGGAAACGAGCAGTACTTC. This chain connects TRBV12-3 or TRBV12-4 to TRBJ2-7; TRBD1 aligns across 7 bases. The V and J ends lost 6 bases and 5 bases, in that order; junction bases with no gene match: 10. The CDR3 is made up of 14 amino acids.

This clonotype was counted ten times or more. The chain uses TRBV29-1 and TRBJ1-1; D not certain. CDR1 and CDR2 from the germline V gene are SQVTM and ANQGSEA. The CDR3 runs to 13 residues. Trimming left V 7 bases short and J 2 bases short, with 14 bases between. The DNA for the CDR3 is TGCAGCGGTAGACGGGGATTTAACACTGAAGCTTTCTTT. This codes for CSGRRGFNTEAFF. The entire variable domain, with the rest obtained from reference TRBV29-1 and TRBJ1-1, is as follows: SAVISQKPSRDICQRGTSLTIQCQVDSQVTMMFWYRQQPGQSLTLIATANQGSEATYESGFVIDKFPISRPNLTFSTLTVSNMSPEDSSIYLCSGRRGFNTEAFFGQGTRLTVV.

The V gene is TRBV5-4, the J gene TRBJ1-2, with 7 positions matching TRBD1. CDR1 is SGHNT, CDR2 YYREEE, per germline (reference sequence). The junction had 13 bases not matched to a gene; V was cut back by 2 bases and J by 6 bases. CDR3 length: 16 amino acids. CDR3 loop: CASSFNRQTGDNGYTF. The CDR3 bases are TGTGCCAGCAGCTTCAACCGGCAAACAGGGGACAATGGCTACACCTTC. Together with reference TRBV5-4 and TRBJ1-2, the CDR3 gives the full variable domain: ETGVTQSPTHLIKTRGQQVTLRCSSQSGHNTVSWYQQALGQGPQFIFQYYREEENGRGNFPPRFSGLQFPNYSSELNVNALELDDSALYLCASSFNRQTGDNGYTFGSGTRLTVV.

This clonotype was observed at least ten times. The CDR3 DNA reads TGTGCCAGTAGTAGGACAGGGGGAACTGGGGCCAACGTCCTGACTTTC. It encodes CASSRTGGTGANVLTF. V gene TRBV19 combines with J gene TRBJ2-6; 10 bases align to TRBD1. The CDR3 is 16 amino acids. The junction had 2 bases not matched to a gene; V was cut back by 4 bases and J by 2 bases. In germline, CDR1 is LNHDA, CDR2 SQIVND (reference sequence).

This clonotype was counted ten times or more. V and J are TRBV29-1 and TRBJ2-1; D is possibly TRBD1 or TRBD2 (5 bases each). Per the germline V gene, CDR1 is SQVTM and CDR2 is ANQGSEA. Trimming pared 2 bases from V and 6 bases from J, leaving 14 bases between. The CDR3 sequence is 14 residues long. The CDR3 coding sequence is TGCAGCGTTGAACGGGGCGCCGGGACCAATGAGCAGTTCTTC. It codes for CSVERGAGTNEQFF.

This clonotype was recorded many times. This sequence joins TRBV4-1 and TRBJ1-1; 12 nucleotides agree with TRBD1. CDR3 size: 17 residues. CDR1 MGHRA and CDR2 YSYEKL come from the germline V gene. The trim removed 4 bases at V and 1 base at J, leaving 7 bases unmatched. This CDR3 reads CASSPGGQGAANTEAFF. CDR3 nucleotide sequence: TGCGCCAGCAGCCCAGGGGGACAGGGGGCCGCGAACACTGAAGCTTTCTTT.

This clonotype was found many times. The chain carries TRBV14 and TRBJ1-2, with D uncertain. V shed 7 bases and J shed 2 bases, with 11 bases lying between them. Germline V CDR1 and CDR2: SGHDN, FVKESK. The CDR3 is 13 residues long. The CDR3: CASNPAGNYGYTF. DNA for the CDR3: TGTGCCAGCAACCCGGCGGGAAACTATGGCTACACCTTC.